This entry features one T cell receptor (beta chain) sequence. Its cognate antigen has yet to be identified. It has no much larger one-base neighbor in the sample; base qualities were not kept. This specimen comes from a study of shared clonotypes between healthy human individuals (dated by TCRdb to the early 2020s). Background on the whole study: The cohort included a few men and a couple of women between 18 and 49 years of age. Per donor, three plates each were used for CD4 naive and CD4 memory, two for CD8 naive, and one for CD8 memory. To estimate repertoire size and how much clonotype sharing occurs between individuals, the study deeply sequenced the blood TCR repertoires of several healthy adults. Different laboratories and diverse techniques were used to prepare libraries and sequence TCR repertoires, to increase sequencing depth and limit assay-specific biases. Between about 0.8 and 9.5 billion PBMCs per donor were obtained by leukapheresis.

The donors were healthy, HIV-negative adults who had no recently reported acute infections or vaccinations. All donors were Caucasian adults living in Nashville, Tennessee, USA. Magnetic negative selection was used to enrich CD4+ T cells, after which naive cells were positively selected on CD45RA and the negative fraction became the memory subset. Blood was collected by leukapheresis, and PBMCs were isolated by Ficoll-Histopaque density gradient centrifugation and then cryopreserved in liquid nitrogen vapor phase. Analytical flow cytometry was used to check the purity and quantity of every magnetically sorted T cell population. Genomic DNA was isolated from every sorted fraction and measured by UV absorbance on a Nanodrop 2000c. Overall study results and their limits: Compared with non-shared clonotypes, clonotypes shared by all four sorted-subset donors had higher generation probabilities. Approximately 4.8% of naive CD4, around 4% of naive CD8, 2.3% of memory CD4, and more than 0.35% of memory CD8 clonotypes were shared across several donors. Sampling was restricted to blood, and TCR repertoires in tissues likely differ from the TCR repertoires found in blood. Naive subsets generally had larger estimated clonotype richness than memory subsets. Pairwise subsampling led to the expectation that sequencing depth would affect the degree of clonotype sharing among donors. The small number of donors limited the genetic and exposure-history diversity represented. Rarefaction of sorted-subset datasets indicated incomplete sequencing despite the large sequencing depth.

Trimming accounts for 4 bases at V and 6 bases at J, while the number of junction bases matched to no gene is 5. The germline V gene provides CDR1 KGHSH and CDR2 LQKENI. The CDR3 runs 15 residues from the cysteine to the phenylalanine. Here the CDR3 DNA is all that survives: 45 bases in frame from base 1. TCR CDR3 regions were amplified from genomic DNA by multiplex PCR using the deep immunoSEQ assay. Extracted genomic DNA from each cell subset was spread evenly across all wells of several immunoSEQ 96-well plates, with each plate serving as a replicate. Each replicate PCR for sorted subsets received 200 ng genomic DNA, equal to 30,000 or so T cell genomes. Purified libraries were measured with a Qubit 3.0 fluorometer, size-checked on a Bioanalyzer 2100, and measured again with the KAPA Library Quantification kit. A separate single-read 150-cycle Illumina NextSeq 550 flow cell was used to sequence each immunoSEQ 96-well plate. The authors' pipeline ran thus. Because the immunoSEQ output held only junctional sequences and lacked quality scores, the filtering could not match the filtering applied to full-length reads. To assign V/J genes and CDR3, sequences were annotated using PyIR, a Python wrapper for IgBLAST v1.9, with IMGT germline references. Reads were removed for weak V/J assignments (E-value above 1e-6), missing CDR3, stop codons, out-of-frame junctions, or ambiguous translated residues. A V3J clonotype was defined by an identical inferred V gene, J gene, and CDR3 amino acid sequence. The percentage overlap between two repertoires was calculated by dividing the number of shared unique clonotypes by the size of the smaller repertoire. Richness of each repertoire was evaluated using RTK rarefaction, the Chao1 estimator, and Recon v2.1 estimates of unobserved clonotypes. OLGA was used to compute generation probabilities for all TCRbeta clonotypes that the gDNA method yielded from a handful of donors. TCRdb limited this immuneACCESS table to in-frame rearrangements with V and J called. A share of clones is missing; checked studies link under half to unresolved V genes, and the rest is unexplained. V, J and clone size derive from that table, while D and trimming were established from the DNA sequence. Present in this sample are about 2.3 million clones, around 90% of which were seen just once. The top ten constitute approximately 0.41% of the sample.

The sequenced sample was naive CD4+ T cells from PBMCs. The cell subset or site label, as the study defines it: CD45RA+ positively selected. The chain uses TRBV18 and TRBJ2-7; 14 bases in between match TRBD2. This receptor was identified in a man aged 18 to 35 in good health. Some clones in this sample may be carry-over from other donors' samples. CDR3 protein: CASSLGLAGALEQYF. Read as DNA, the sequence is TGTGCCAGCTCACTGGGACTAGCGGGAGCCCTCGAGCAGTACTTC.